This TCR beta chain is drawn from a study of regulatory T cells in long-lasting Graves disease. CDR3 regions were amplified by Arm-PCR using iRepertoire HTBI primers to build TCR beta libraries. Per the original data handling: Samples jointly harbored fewer than 70 TRBV and 15 or so TRBJ segments. From the multiplex PCR reads, TCRdb called clonotypes with MiXCR, one entry per CDR3 protein. The V and J calls were determined by TCRdb, not by the authors. The data contain about 430,000 distinct CDR3 sequences, approximately 16% of them singletons. The sample's time point: newly diagnosed GD, antithyroid drugs for less than 3 months. The TCR library was prepared using RNA isolated from PBMCs. The CDR3 runs to 17 residues. J was trimmed by 0 bases and V by 3 bases; bases with no gene match: 7. Per the germline V gene, CDR1 is MNHEY and CDR2 is SMNVEV (reference sequence). This clonotype was counted at least ten times.

These data were also reused for a study on T cells in Graves' hyperthyroidism and ophthalmopathy. That work contributes: Ophthalmopathy was distinguished from stable hyperthyroidism by 13 V-J signatures.

The source of this sequence is a woman aged 40 to 50 with Graves disease. V usage is TRBV27 and J usage is TRBJ2-1; TRBD2 aligns across 8 bases. Sequencing used peripheral blood mononuclear cells (PBMCs), obtained at new diagnosis, from a patient treated with antithyroid drugs. CDR3 region: CASSLSLAGVSYNEQFF. The CDR3 nucleotides are TGTGCCAGCAGTTTGAGTCTAGCGGGTGTCTCCTACAATGAGCAGTTCTTC.